Listed below are T cell receptor beta chains from one sample, sequenced in a study of blood T cell repertoires in COVID-19. Assay used: immunoSEQ multiplex PCR; TCRdb lists only in-frame clones, some missing. The data show under 250,000 clones, roughly 82% seen once. Sequencing was carried out using peripheral blood. These receptors were taken from a woman of 80 years or more with COVID-19, enrolled during active disease. CDR3s include the opening cysteine and the closing phenylalanine or tryptophan. The D gene is left open where the match is weak. Size values are once, few and many counts, or a class for expanded clones, and some rows have none.

d_call | j_call | v_call | clone_size | cdr3_aa | cdr3_nt
. | TRBJ1-2 | TRBV5-6 | . | CASSLLSGTNYGYTF | TGTGCCAGCAGCCTGCTTTCAGGGACTAACTATGGCTACACCTTC
TRBD2 | TRBJ2-3 | TRBV29-1 | once | CSVEASGGLDTQYF | TGCAGCGTTGAGGCTAGCGGGGGCCTGGATACGCAGTATTTT
. | TRBJ1-2 | TRBV3-1/TRBV3-2 | few | CASSQQRASYGYTF | TGTGCCAGCAGCCAGCAGCGAGCGTCTTATGGCTACACCTTC
TRBD1 | TRBJ1-4 | TRBV28 | . | CASSPPRTGSEKLFF | TGTGCCAGCAGTCCACCCCGGACAGGGTCTGAAAAACTGTTTTTT
TRBD1 | TRBJ1-5 | TRBV6-5 | once | CASRQGVYQPQHF | TGTGCCAGCAGACAGGGGGTTTATCAGCCCCAGCATTTT
TRBD1 | TRBJ1-5 | TRBV5-1 | . | CASSDGTGVNQPQHF | TGCGCCAGCAGCGACGGGACAGGAGTAAACCAGCCCCAGCATTTT
. | TRBJ1-4 | TRBV19 | . | CASSTDREKLFF | TGTGCCAGTAGTACCGACAGGGAAAAACTGTTTTTT
TRBD1 | TRBJ1-1 | TRBV5-6 | . | CASSLNRGIAFF | TGTGCCAGCAGCTTGAACAGGGGGATAGCTTTCTTT
. | TRBJ1-1 | TRBV18 | . | CASSQGQNEAFF | TGTGCCAGCTCACAGGGGCAGAATGAAGCTTTCTTT
. | TRBJ2-3 | TRBV5-1 | . | CASSPGSSGTDTQYF | TGCGCCAGCAGCCCGGGAAGTTCTGGCACAGATACGCAGTATTTT
. | TRBJ1-2 | TRBV18 | once | CASSPFAGDYGYTF | TGTGCCAGCTCACCATTTGCAGGGGACTATGGCTACACCTTC